The sequence of this T cell receptor (beta chain) was determined in a study of blood T cell repertoires in COVID-19. Study at large: PBMCs, B-cell-depleted T cells, or T cells provided the cDNA or gDNA that made up the material.

Sequenced by immunoSEQ multiplex PCR; TCRdb stores in-frame clones only, minus some. Of fewer than 200,000 clones in the sample, roughly four fifths were seen once. The sequence was collected from a woman older than 75 with acute or convalescent COVID-19. What was sequenced was peripheral blood.

As DNA, the CDR3 is TGTGCCAGCAGCCTCTCCGGGACAGGGTCTGACGAGCAGTACTTC. Translating it yields CASSLSGTGSDEQYF. The chain uses TRBV7-8 and TRBJ2-7; 9 nucleotides line up with TRBD1. Germline V gives CDR1 SGHVS, CDR2 FQNEAQ. V lost 5 bases and J lost 5; bases outside the gene matches: 10. This CDR3 comprises 15 residues.